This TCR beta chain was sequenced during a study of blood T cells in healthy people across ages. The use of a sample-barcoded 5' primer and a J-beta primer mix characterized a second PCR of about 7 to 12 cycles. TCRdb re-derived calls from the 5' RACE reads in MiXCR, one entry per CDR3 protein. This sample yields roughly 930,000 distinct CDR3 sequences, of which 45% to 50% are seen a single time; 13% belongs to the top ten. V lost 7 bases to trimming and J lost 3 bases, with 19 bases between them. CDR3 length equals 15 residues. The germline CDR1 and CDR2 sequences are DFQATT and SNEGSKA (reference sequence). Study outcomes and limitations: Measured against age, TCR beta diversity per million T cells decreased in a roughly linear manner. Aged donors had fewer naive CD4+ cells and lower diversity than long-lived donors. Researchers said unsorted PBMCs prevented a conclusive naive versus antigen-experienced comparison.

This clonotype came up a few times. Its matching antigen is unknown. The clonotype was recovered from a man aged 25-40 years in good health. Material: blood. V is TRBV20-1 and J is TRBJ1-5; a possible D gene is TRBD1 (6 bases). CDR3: CSVPTGPGVNQPQHF. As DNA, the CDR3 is TGCAGTGTTCCGACAGGCCCTGGTGTCAATCAGCCCCAGCATTTT.